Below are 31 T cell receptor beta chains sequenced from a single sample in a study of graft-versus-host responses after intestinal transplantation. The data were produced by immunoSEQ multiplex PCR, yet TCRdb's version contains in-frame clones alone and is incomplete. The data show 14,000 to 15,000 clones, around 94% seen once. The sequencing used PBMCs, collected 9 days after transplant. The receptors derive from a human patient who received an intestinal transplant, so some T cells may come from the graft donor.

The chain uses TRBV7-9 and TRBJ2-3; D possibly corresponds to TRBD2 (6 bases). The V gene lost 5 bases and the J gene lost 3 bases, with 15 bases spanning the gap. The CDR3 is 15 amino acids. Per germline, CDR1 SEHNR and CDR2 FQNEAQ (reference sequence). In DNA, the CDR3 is TGTGCCAGCAGCCCAAAGGGAGGAGGAACAGATACGCAGTATTTT. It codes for CASSPKGGGTDTQYF.

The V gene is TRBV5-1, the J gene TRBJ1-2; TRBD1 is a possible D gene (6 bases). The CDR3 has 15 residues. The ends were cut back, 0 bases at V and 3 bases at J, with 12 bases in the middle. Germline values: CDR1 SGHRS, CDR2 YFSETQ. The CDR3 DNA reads TGCGCCAGCAGCTTGGGGACGAACAGGGACTATGGCTACACCTTC. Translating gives CASSLGTNRDYGYTF.

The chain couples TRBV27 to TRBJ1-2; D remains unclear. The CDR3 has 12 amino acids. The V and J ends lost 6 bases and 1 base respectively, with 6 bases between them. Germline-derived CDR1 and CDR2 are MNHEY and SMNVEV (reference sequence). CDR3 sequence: CASRGSNYGYTF. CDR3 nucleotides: TGTGCCAGCAGGGGAAGTAACTATGGCTACACCTTC.

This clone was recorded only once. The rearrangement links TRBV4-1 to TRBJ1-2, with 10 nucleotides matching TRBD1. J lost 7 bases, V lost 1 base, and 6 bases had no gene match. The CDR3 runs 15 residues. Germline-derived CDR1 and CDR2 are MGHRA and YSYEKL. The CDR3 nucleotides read TGCGCCAGCAGCCAAGGGGGACAGGGGCGGGTTGGCTACACCTTC. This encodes CASSQGGQGRVGYTF.

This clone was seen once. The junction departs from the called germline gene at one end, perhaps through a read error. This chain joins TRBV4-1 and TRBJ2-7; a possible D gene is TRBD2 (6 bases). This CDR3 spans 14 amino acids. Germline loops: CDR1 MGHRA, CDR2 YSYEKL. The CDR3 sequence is CASSSGLAGWPLNF. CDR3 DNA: TGCGCCAGCAGTTCAGGATTGGCGGGATGGCCGTTAAACTTC.

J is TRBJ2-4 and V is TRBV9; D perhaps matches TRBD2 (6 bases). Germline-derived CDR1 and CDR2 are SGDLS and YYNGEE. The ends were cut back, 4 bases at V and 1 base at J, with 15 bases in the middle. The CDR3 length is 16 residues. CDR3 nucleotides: TGTGCCAGCAGCCCCTCCGGGGGAAAGGCCAAAAACATTCAGTACTTC. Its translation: CASSPSGGKAKNIQYF.

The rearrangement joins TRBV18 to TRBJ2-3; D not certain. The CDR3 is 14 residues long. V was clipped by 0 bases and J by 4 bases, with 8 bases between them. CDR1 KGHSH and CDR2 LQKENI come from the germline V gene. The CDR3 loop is CASSPPNLSDTQYF. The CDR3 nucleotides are TGTGCCAGCTCACCACCTAATTTGTCAGATACGCAGTATTTT.

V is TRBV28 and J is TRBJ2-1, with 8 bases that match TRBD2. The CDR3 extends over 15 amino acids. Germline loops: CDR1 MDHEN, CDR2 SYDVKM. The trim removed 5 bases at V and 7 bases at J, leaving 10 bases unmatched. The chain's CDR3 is CASSPFSGTKNEQFF. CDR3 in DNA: TGTGCCAGCAGTCCCTTTAGCGGGACAAAGAATGAGCAGTTCTTC.

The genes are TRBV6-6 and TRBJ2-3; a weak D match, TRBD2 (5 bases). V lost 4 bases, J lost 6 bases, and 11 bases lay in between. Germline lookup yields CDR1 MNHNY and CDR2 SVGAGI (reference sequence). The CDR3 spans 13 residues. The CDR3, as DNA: TGTGCCAGCAGTTTCAGCCGGAGGGATACGCAGTATTTT. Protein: CASSFSRRDTQYF.

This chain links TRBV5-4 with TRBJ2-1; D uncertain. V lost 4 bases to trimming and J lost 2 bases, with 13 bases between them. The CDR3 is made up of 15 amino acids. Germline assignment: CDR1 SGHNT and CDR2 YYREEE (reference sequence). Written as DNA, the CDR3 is TGTGCCAGCAGCCTTCCCCCCTCGCCCTACAATGAGCAGTTCTTC. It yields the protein CASSLPPSPYNEQFF.

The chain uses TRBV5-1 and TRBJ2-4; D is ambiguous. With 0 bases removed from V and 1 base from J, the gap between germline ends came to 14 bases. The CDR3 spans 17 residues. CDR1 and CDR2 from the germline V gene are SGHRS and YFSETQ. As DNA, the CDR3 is TGCGCCAGCAGCTTGGGTCCGGGTAGTAGTGCCAAAAACATTCAGTACTTC. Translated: CASSLGPGSSAKNIQYF.

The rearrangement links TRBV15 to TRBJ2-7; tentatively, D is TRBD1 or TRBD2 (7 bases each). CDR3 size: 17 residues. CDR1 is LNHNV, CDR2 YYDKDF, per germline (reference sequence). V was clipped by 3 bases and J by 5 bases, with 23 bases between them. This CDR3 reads CATSRAAAWAGGDEQYF. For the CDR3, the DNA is TGTGCCACCAGCAGGGCTGCCGCGTGGGCAGGGGGGGACGAGCAGTACTTC. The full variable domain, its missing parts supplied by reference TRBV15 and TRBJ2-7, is DAMVIQNPRYQVTQFGKPVTLSCSQTLNHNVMYWYQQKSSQAPKLLFHYYDKDFNNEADTPDNFQSRRPNTSFCFLDIRSPGLGDTAMYLCATSRAAAWAGGDEQYFGPGTRLTVT.

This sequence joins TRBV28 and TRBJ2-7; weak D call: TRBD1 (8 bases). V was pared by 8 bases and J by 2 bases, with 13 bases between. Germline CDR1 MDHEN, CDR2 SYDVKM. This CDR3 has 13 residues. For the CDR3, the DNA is TGTGCCAGCGGACAGGGAGGGACCTACGAGCAGTACTTC. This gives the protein CASGQGGTYEQYF. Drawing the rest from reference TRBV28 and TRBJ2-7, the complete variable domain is DVKVTQSSRYLVKRTGEKVFLECVQDMDHENMFWYRQDPGLGLRLIYFSYDVKMKEKGDIPEGYSVSREKKERFSLILESASTNQTSMYLCASGQGGTYEQYFGPGTRLTVT.

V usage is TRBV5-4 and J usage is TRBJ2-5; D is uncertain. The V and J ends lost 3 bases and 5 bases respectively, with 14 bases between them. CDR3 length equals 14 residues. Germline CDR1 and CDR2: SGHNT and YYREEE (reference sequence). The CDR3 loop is CASSSTWGEETQYF. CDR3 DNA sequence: TGTGCCAGCAGCTCGACATGGGGTGAGGAGACCCAGTACTTC. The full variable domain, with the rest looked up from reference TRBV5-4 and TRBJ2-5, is ETGVTQSPTHLIKTRGQQVTLRCSSQSGHNTVSWYQQALGQGPQFIFQYYREEENGRGNFPPRFSGLQFPNYSSELNVNALELDDSALYLCASSSTWGEETQYFGPGTRLLVL.

The CDR3 DNA follows: TGCAGCGTTGAAAGGGGGAACTATGGCTACACCTTC. Residues: CSVERGNYGYTF. The chain employs TRBV29-1 and TRBJ1-2; tentative D call: TRBD1 (6 bases). Per germline, CDR1 SQVTM and CDR2 ANQGSEA. The V end was cut by 2 bases, the J end by 2 bases, with 6 bases between. CDR3 length equals 12 residues.

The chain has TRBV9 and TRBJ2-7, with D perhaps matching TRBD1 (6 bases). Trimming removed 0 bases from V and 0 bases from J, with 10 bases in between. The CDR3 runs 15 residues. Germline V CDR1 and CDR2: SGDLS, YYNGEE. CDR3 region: CASSVAGAFSYEQYF. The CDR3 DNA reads TGTGCCAGCAGCGTAGCAGGGGCTTTCTCCTACGAGCAGTACTTC.

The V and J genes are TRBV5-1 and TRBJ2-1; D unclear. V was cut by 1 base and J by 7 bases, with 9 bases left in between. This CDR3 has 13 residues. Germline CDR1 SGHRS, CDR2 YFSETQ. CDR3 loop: CASSLPSKNEQFF. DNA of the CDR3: TGCGCCAGCAGCTTGCCTAGTAAAAATGAGCAGTTCTTC.

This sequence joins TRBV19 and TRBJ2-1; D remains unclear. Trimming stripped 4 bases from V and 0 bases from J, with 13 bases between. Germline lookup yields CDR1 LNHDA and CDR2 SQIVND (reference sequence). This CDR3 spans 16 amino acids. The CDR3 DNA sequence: TGTGCCAGTAGTACCCTTACTGCGAGCTCCTACAATGAGCAGTTCTTC. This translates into CASSTLTASSYNEQFF.

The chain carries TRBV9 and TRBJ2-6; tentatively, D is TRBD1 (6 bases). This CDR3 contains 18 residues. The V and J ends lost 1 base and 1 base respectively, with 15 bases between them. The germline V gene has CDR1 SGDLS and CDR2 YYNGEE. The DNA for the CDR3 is TGTGCCAGCAGCGTAAACTGGGGACAACCATCTGGGGCCAACGTCCTGACTTTC. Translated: CASSVNWGQPSGANVLTF.

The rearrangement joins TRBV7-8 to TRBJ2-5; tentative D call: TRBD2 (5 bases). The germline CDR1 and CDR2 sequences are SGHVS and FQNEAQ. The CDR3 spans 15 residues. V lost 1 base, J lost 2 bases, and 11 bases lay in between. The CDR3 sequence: CASSLGRLTQETQYF. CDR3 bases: TGTGCCAGCAGCTTAGGGCGACTAACACAAGAGACCCAGTACTTC.

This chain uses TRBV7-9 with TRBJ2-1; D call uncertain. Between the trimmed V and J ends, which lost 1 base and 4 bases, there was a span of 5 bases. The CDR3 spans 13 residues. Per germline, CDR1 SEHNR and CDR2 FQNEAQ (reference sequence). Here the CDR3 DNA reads TGTGCCAGCAGCTTAGTCGGATACAATGAGCAGTTCTTC. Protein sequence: CASSLVGYNEQFF. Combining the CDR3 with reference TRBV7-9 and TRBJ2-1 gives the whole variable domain DTGVSQNPRHKITKRGQNVTFRCDPISEHNRLYWYRQTLGQGPEFLTYFQNEAQLEKSRLLSDRFSAERPKGSFSTLEIQRTEQGDSAMYLCASSLVGYNEQFFGPGTRLTVL.

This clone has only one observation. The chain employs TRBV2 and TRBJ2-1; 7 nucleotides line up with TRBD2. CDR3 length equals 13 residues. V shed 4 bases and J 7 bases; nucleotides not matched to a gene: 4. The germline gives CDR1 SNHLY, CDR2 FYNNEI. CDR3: CASSGGGPNEQFF. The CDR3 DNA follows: TGTGCCAGCAGTGGGGGAGGGCCTAATGAGCAGTTCTTC. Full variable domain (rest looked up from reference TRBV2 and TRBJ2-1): EPEVTQTPSHQVTQMGQEVILRCVPISNHLYFYWYRQILGQKVEFLVSFYNNEISEKSEIFDDQFSVERPDGSNFTLKIRSTKLEDSAMYFCASSGGGPNEQFFGPGTRLTVL.

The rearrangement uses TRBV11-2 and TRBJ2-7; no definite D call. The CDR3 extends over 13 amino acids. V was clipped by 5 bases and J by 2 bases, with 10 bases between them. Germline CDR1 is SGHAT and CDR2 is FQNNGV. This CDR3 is CASSLRPTYEQYF. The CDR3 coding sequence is TGTGCCAGCAGCCTTCGCCCAACCTACGAGCAGTACTTC.

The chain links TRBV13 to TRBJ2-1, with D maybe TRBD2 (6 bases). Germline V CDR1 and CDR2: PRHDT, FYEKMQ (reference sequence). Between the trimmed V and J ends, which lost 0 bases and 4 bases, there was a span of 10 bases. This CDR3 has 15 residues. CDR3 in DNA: TGTGCCAGCAGCTTAGGGGGAGGCAATTACAATGAGCAGTTCTTC. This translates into CASSLGGGNYNEQFF.

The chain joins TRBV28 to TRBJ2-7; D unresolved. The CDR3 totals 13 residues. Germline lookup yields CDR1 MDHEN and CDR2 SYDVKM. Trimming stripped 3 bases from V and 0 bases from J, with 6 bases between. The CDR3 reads CASSLAVSYEQYF. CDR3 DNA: TGTGCCAGCAGTTTGGCCGTCTCCTACGAGCAGTACTTC.

CDR3 amino acids: CASSGGTGAYEQYF. Here the CDR3 DNA reads TGTGCCAGCAGCGGAGGGACAGGGGCCTACGAGCAGTACTTC. V gene TRBV5-6 combines with J gene TRBJ2-7; 10 nucleotides line up with TRBD1. Trimming removed 4 bases from V and 2 bases from J; junction bases left unmatched: 3. The CDR3 is 14 residues long. Germline V CDR1 and CDR2: SGHDT, YYEEEE.

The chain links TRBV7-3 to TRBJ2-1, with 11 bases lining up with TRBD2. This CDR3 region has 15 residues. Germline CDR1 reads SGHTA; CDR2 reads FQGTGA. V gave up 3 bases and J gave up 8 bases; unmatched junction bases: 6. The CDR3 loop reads CASSLGTSGEHEQFF. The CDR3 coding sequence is TGTGCCAGCAGCTTGGGGACTAGCGGTGAGCATGAGCAGTTCTTC.

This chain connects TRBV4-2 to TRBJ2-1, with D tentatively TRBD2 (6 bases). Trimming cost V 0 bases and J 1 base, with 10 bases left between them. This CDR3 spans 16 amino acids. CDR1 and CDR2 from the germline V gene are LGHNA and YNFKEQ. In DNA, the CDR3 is TGTGCCAGCAGCCAAGATCCCCGGGGGTCCTACAATGAGCAGTTCTTC. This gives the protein CASSQDPRGSYNEQFF.

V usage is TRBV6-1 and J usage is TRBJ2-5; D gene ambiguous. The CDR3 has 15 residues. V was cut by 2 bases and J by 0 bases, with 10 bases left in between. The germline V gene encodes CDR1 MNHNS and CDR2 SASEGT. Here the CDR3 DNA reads TGTGCCAGCAGTGAATTCCCCCGAGACCAAGAGACCCAGTACTTC. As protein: CASSEFPRDQETQYF.

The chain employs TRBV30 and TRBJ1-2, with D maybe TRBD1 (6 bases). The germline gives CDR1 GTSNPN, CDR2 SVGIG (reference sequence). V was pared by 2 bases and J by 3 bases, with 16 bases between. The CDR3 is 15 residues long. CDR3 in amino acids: CAWSTTGWGDYGYTF. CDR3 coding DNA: TGTGCCTGGAGTACTACAGGGTGGGGGGACTATGGCTACACCTTC. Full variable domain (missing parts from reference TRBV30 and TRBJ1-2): SQTIHQWPATLVQPVGSPLSLECTVEGTSNPNLYWYRQAAGRGLQLLFYSVGIGQISSEVPQNLSASRPQDRQFILSSKKLLLSDSGFYLCAWSTTGWGDYGYTFGSGTRLTVV.

For the CDR3, the DNA is TGTGCCAGCAGTTTAGGTGGCGGGACAGCTTTGGGCTACACCTTC. Translation gives CASSLGGGTALGYTF. V gene TRBV28 combines with J gene TRBJ1-2; 7 nucleotides align to TRBD1. The V gene's germline CDR1 is MDHEN and CDR2 SYDVKM. The V and J ends lost 2 bases and 8 bases, in that order; junction bases with no gene match: 11. The CDR3 extends over 15 amino acids.